A single sample gave rise to the 27 T cell receptor beta chains below, sequenced in a study of blood T cells in healthy people across ages. PCR was performed a second time for 7 to 11 cycles using a sample-barcoded 5' primer and a J-beta primer mix. MiXCR, applied by TCRdb to the 5' RACE reads, yields one record per CDR3 protein. The sample records around 1.5 million distinct CDR3 sequences, approximately 38% being singletons. Specimen: blood. These receptors were obtained from a young woman in good health.

The table lists this clonotype with a few counts. Written as DNA, the CDR3 is TGTGCCAGCAGCGGAAACAATCAGCCCCAGCATTTT. It translates to CASSGNNQPQHF. V and J are TRBV7-9 and TRBJ1-5, with D unclear. CDR3 size: 12 residues. Germline lookup yields CDR1 SEHNR and CDR2 FQNEAQ (reference sequence). V was pared by 5 bases and J by 3 bases, with 5 bases between. The complete variable domain, with remaining parts taken from reference TRBV7-9 and TRBJ1-5, reads DTGVSQNPRHKITKRGQNVTFRCDPISEHNRLYWYRQTLGQGPEFLTYFQNEAQLEKSRLLSDRFSAERPKGSFSTLEIQRTEQGDSAMYLCASSGNNQPQHFGDGTRLSIL.

This clonotype has just a few counts. The gene calls are TRBV2 and TRBJ2-3; D is unclear. CDR3 length: 14 residues. Germline V gives CDR1 SNHLY, CDR2 FYNNEI. With 1 base removed from V and 3 bases from J, the gap between germline ends came to 8 bases. CDR3 sequence reads: CASSEGLRTDTQYF. Written as DNA, the CDR3 is TGTGCCAGCAGTGAAGGGTTACGGACAGATACGCAGTATTTT.

The chain combines TRBV9 with TRBJ2-1; D is undetermined. Germline V CDR1 and CDR2: SGDLS, YYNGEE. This CDR3 contains 15 residues. Trimming took off 0 bases at V and 0 bases at J, with 7 bases between the two ends. CDR3 bases: TGTGCCAGCAGCGTAGACCCCAGCTCCTACAATGAGCAGTTCTTC. Its protein product is CASSVDPSSYNEQFF.

A note on this clonotype: The CDR3 end shows no conserved phenylalanine or tryptophan, and so a read error is likely. The chain couples TRBV6-1 to TRBJ2-3; TRBD2 agrees at 10 bases. The V segment lost 8 bases and the J segment 1 base; nucleotides outside the gene matches: 6. The CDR3 sequence is 15 residues long. Germline assignment: CDR1 MNHNS and CDR2 SASEGT. As DNA, the CDR3 is TGTGCCAGCGGTACCGGGACTAGCGGCACAGATACGCAGTATTCT. This codes for CASGTGTSGTDTQYS.

On this clonotype: A read error may produce the germline difference seen at one junction end. The V and J genes are TRBV20-1 and TRBJ1-5, with D possibly TRBD1 on 5 matching bases. The CDR3 is 14 amino acids. From germline, CDR1 is DFQATT and CDR2 SNEGSKA (reference sequence). The CDR3 reads CSAAQGVSNQLQHF. DNA of the CDR3: TGCAGTGCTGCCCAGGGAGTGAGCAATCAGCTCCAGCATTTT.

This clonotype was detected a few times. This chain connects TRBV5-1 to TRBJ1-1; TRBD1 might be the D (6 bases). The CDR3 is 14 amino acids. Germline CDR1 SGHRS, CDR2 YFSETQ. Between the trimmed V and J ends, which lost 4 bases and 4 bases, there was a span of 14 bases. This CDR3 is CASSEGVRATEAFF. The DNA for the CDR3 is TGCGCCAGCAGCGAGGGGGTCCGAGCCACTGAAGCTTTCTTT.

The rearrangement joins TRBV28 to TRBJ1-2; 7 nucleotides match TRBD1. J lost 0 bases, V lost 5 bases, and 12 bases had no gene match. CDR1 MDHEN and CDR2 SYDVKM come from the germline V gene. This CDR3 spans 17 amino acids. CDR3 sequence (DNA): TGTGCCAGCAGTCCAGAGACACAGGGGTATCCTAACTATGGCTACACCTTC. Translation: CASSPETQGYPNYGYTF.

Turning to this clonotype: Since a much larger clone is just one base distant, this may be a read error. The V call is TRBV4-1, the J call TRBJ2-1; no clear D. CDR3 length: 13 residues. Trimming stripped 5 bases from V and 8 bases from J, with 13 bases between. Per the germline V gene, CDR1 is MGHRA and CDR2 is YSYEKL. The CDR3 loop is CASSMTPGDEQFF. In nucleotides, the CDR3 is TGCGCCAGCAGCATGACACCGGGCGATGAGCAGTTCTTC.

A few counts support this clonotype. This chain joins TRBV7-4 and TRBJ1-5; the match to TRBD1 covers 8 bases. Germline CDR1 is SGHVT and CDR2 is SQSDAQ. The CDR3 has 18 amino acids. V gave up 5 bases and J gave up 1 base; unmatched junction bases: 13. CDR3 nucleotide sequence: TGTGCCAGCAGCCCTAGTCAGGGGCAGGGGGCAAGCAATCAGCCCCAGCATTTT. Translated: CASSPSQGQGASNQPQHF.

This clonotype showed up just a few times. This sequence joins TRBV12-3 or TRBV12-4 and TRBJ1-2; D gene unclear. Between the trimmed V and J ends, which lost 2 bases and 10 bases, there was a span of 8 bases. CDR3 length: 11 residues. CDR3 nucleotides: TGTGCCAGCAGTTTAAAAGTAGACTACACCTTC. This encodes CASSLKVDYTF.

CDR3 bases: TGTGCCAGCGGCGGTCCCGGACTAGCGGCTAGCACAGATACGCAGTATTTT. Translated: CASGGPGLAASTDTQYF. V is TRBV7-2 and J is TRBJ2-3; TRBD2 agrees at 10 bases. This CDR3 has 17 residues. CDR1 is SGHTA and CDR2 is FQGNSA in the germline V gene. V lost 8 bases, J lost 0 bases, and 11 bases stayed unmatched.

V is TRBV5-1 and J is TRBJ2-5; D might be TRBD2 (6 bases). The germline gives CDR1 SGHRS, CDR2 YFSETQ. V was clipped by 4 bases and J by 11 bases, with 24 bases between them. This CDR3 region has 15 residues. The CDR3, as DNA: TGCGCCAGCAGCCTTGATTTAGGGACTGCTAATGAGCAGTACTTC. This sequence encodes CASSLDLGTANEQYF. The entire variable domain, with the rest obtained from reference TRBV5-1 and TRBJ2-5, is as follows: KAGVTQTPRYLIKTRGQQVTLSCSPISGHRSVSWYQQTPGQGLQFLFEYFSETQRNKGNFPGRFSGRQFSNSRSEMNVSTLELGDSALYLCASSLDLGTANEQYFGPGTRLLVL.

V gene TRBV12-3 or TRBV12-4 combines with J gene TRBJ2-5; 10 bases match TRBD1. The J segment lost 3 bases and the V segment lost 5 bases, leaving 6 bases of the junction unmatched. CDR3 length equals 15 residues. In DNA form, the CDR3 reads TGTGCCAGCAGTGAACCGGGACAGGGGAAAGAGACCCAGTACTTC. Encoded protein: CASSEPGQGKETQYF.

This clonotype was counted between two and nine times. A read error may produce the germline difference seen at one junction end. The chain employs TRBV11-2 and TRBJ2-7, with TRBD1 identical over 9 bases. There are 15 residues in the CDR3. CDR1 and CDR2 from the germline V gene are SGHAT and FQNNGV. CDR3 loop: CASTLPDRGRHEQYF. CDR3 nucleotide sequence: TGTGCCAGCACCTTACCCGACAGGGGGAGACACGAGCAGTACTTC.

This chain joins TRBV11-2 and TRBJ2-1, with D possibly matching TRBD2 (6 bases). The DNA end favors TRBJ2-7, so the J call may be wrong. Germline CDR1 SGHAT, CDR2 FQNNGV. The CDR3 runs 17 residues. The CDR3 sequence: CASSLGGGWTTYNEQYF. The CDR3 coding sequence is TGTGCCAGCAGCTTAGGCGGCGGATGGACTACCTACAATGAGCAGTACTTC.

The chain carries TRBV7-3 and TRBJ2-2, with TRBD2 matching over 8 bases. The CDR3 sequence is 13 residues long. From germline, CDR1 is SGHTA and CDR2 FQGTGA. V trimming: 7 bases; J trimming: 7 bases; junction bases outside the gene matches: 5. CDR3 region: CASNGGGSGELFF. The CDR3 nucleotides are TGTGCCAGCAACGGGGGGGGCAGCGGGGAGCTGTTTTTT.

On this clonotype: The junction and the germline gene differ at one end; a read error may be behind it. The chain employs TRBV6-1 and TRBJ2-7; D is unresolved. Germline lookup yields CDR1 MNHNS and CDR2 SASEGT. The CDR3 covers 13 residues. The CDR3 region has the DNA TGTGTCAGCCAAGAGGTGACCTCCTACGAGCAGTACTTC. This codes for CVSQEVTSYEQYF.

On this clonotype itself: A junction end diverges from the germline sequence, so it may reflect a read error. This CDR3 reads CASSPLAGTLGEQYF. CDR3 nucleotide sequence: TGCGCCAGCAGCCCCCTAGCGGGAACATTAGGTGAGCAGTACTTC. The rearrangement uses TRBV7-8 and TRBJ2-5; 9 bases are shared with TRBD2. The CDR3 is 15 residues long. CDR1 is SGHVS and CDR2 is FQNEAQ in the germline V gene.

This clonotype was observed a few times. The rearrangement links TRBV9 to TRBJ2-3; D possibly matches TRBD1 or TRBD2 (5 bases each). Germline assignment: CDR1 SGDLS and CDR2 YYNGEE. Deletions cut 0 bases from V and 4 bases from J, with 9 bases between. The CDR3 totals 14 residues. This chain's CDR3 is CASSVGVGADTQYF. CDR3 bases: TGTGCCAGCAGCGTAGGCGTGGGGGCAGATACGCAGTATTTT.

The V and J genes are TRBV18 and TRBJ1-1; D unclear. The CDR3 contains 14 residues. Trimming shortened V by 3 bases and J by 1 base, and 9 bases separated the two germline ends. The germline gives CDR1 KGHSH, CDR2 LQKENI. The CDR3 coding sequence is TGTGCCAGCTCACCGCAGACGGCGAACACTGAAGCTTTCTTT. This encodes CASSPQTANTEAFF.

The chain is built from TRBV9 and TRBJ1-2, with a possible D match to TRBD1 (5 bases). V lost 3 bases and J lost 6, with 18 bases in between. The CDR3 sequence is 15 residues long. The germline V gene encodes CDR1 SGDLS and CDR2 YYNGEE. The CDR3 sequence: CASSGSGRVMDGYTF. The DNA of the CDR3 is TGTGCCAGCAGCGGATCGGGCAGGGTTATGGATGGCTACACCTTC.

In its sample, this clonotype was seen a few times. The rearrangement uses TRBV18 and TRBJ2-7; possibly TRBD1 or TRBD2 for D (5 bases each). The J call may be incorrect, as the DNA end agrees better with TRBJ2-5. Germline V lookup: CDR1 KGHSH, CDR2 LQKENI. This CDR3 has 14 residues. The CDR3 loop is CASQPGPFSETQYF. The CDR3 region has the DNA TGTGCCAGCCAACCGGGACCCTTTAGTGAGACCCAGTACTTC.

V is TRBV29-1 and J is TRBJ2-1; 11 nucleotides agree with TRBD2. The CDR3 has 15 residues. Germline CDR1 and CDR2: SQVTM and ANQGSEA. V lost 7 bases and J lost 9; bases outside the gene matches: 14. CDR3 nucleotide sequence: TGCAGCGCCGTCCTCACTAGCGGGGGAATCGGTGAGCAGTTCTTC. Its translation is CSAVLTSGGIGEQFF.

There are a few counts of this clonotype. The CDR3 bases are TGTGCCAGCAGTGTCCAGGGACAGGGAGGTGAAAAACTGTTTTTT. The encoded protein is CASSVQGQGGEKLFF. The chain combines TRBV25-1 with TRBJ1-4; 9 nucleotides align to TRBD1. Germline V gene lookup returns CDR1 MGHDK and CDR2 SYGVNS. J was trimmed by 7 bases and V by 4 bases; bases with no gene match: 7. The CDR3 length is 15 residues.

Regarding this clonotype: One end of the junction fails to match germline, which may point to a read error. The chain links TRBV6-5 to TRBJ1-5; the match to TRBD1 covers 8 bases. Germline V gene lookup returns CDR1 MNHEY and CDR2 SVGAGI. There are 14 residues in the CDR3. In DNA, the CDR3 is TGTGCCAGCAGTTATCGACAGGGGCGCCAGCCCCAGCAATTT. Translation: CASSYRQGRQPQQF.

The V and J genes are TRBV10-3 and TRBJ2-1; TRBD1 matches at 7 bases. Germline V lookup: CDR1 ENHRY, CDR2 SYGVKD. The CDR3 spans 19 residues. The V and J ends lost 6 bases and 0 bases, in that order; junction bases with no gene match: 17. CDR3 in amino acids: CAIRSGGTGPVRSYNEQFF. The DNA for the CDR3 is TGTGCCATCAGATCAGGGGGAACAGGGCCAGTCCGCTCCTACAATGAGCAGTTCTTC.

J is TRBJ1-3 and V is TRBV6-6; the D is unclear. The germline V and J ends were trimmed by 11 bases and 0 bases, with 8 bases remaining between them. The CDR3 is 12 amino acids. Germline CDR1 is MNHNY and CDR2 is SVGAGI (reference sequence). This chain's CDR3 is CACTSSGNTIYF. In nucleotides, the CDR3 is TGTGCCTGCACCAGCTCTGGAAACACCATATATTTT.